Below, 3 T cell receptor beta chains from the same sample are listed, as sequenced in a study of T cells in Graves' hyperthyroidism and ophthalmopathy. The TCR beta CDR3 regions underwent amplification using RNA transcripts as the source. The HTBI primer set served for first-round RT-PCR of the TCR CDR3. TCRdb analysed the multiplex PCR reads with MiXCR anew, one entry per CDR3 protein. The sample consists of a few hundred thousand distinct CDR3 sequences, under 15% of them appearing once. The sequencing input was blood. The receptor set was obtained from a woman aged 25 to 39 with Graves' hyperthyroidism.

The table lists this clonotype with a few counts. Here the CDR3 DNA reads TGTGCCAGCTCACCCCTAGGACAGGGCTCCTACGAGCAGTACTTC. As protein: CASSPLGQGSYEQYF. This rearrangement joins TRBV18 to TRBJ2-7; TRBD1 aligns across 8 bases. V lost 3 bases to trimming and J lost 0 bases; unmatched junction nucleotides: 4. CDR3 size: 15 residues. The germline CDR1 and CDR2 sequences are KGHSH and LQKENI.

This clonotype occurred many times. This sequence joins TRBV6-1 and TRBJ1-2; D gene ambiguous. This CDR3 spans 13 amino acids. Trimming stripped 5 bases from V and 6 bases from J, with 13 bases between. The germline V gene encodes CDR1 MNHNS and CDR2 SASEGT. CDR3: CASSYQQSHGYTF. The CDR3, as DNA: TGTGCCAGCAGTTACCAACAGTCCCATGGCTACACCTTC.

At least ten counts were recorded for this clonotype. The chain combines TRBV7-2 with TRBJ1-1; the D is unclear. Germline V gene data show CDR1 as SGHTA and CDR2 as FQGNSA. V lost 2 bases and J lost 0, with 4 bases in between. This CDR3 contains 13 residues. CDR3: CASSLRMNTEAFF. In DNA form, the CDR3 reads TGTGCCAGCAGCTTAAGAATGAACACTGAAGCTTTCTTT.